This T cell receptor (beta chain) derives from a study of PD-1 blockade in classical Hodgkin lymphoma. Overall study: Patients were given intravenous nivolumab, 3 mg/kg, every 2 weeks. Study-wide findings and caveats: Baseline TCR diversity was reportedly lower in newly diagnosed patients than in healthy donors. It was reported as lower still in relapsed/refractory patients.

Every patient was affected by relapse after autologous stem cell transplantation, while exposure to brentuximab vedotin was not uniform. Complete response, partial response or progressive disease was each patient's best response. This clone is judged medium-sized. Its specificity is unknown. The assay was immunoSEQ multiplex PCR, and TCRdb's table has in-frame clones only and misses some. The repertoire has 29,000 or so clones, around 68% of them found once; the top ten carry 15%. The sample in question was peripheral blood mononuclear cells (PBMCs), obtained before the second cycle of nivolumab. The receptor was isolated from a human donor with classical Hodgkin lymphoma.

Written as DNA, the CDR3 is TGCGCCAGCAGCAAACACCTCTCTGGAAACACCATATATTTT. This codes for CASSKHLSGNTIYF. The V and J genes are TRBV5-1 and TRBJ1-3; no firm D call. Trimming left V 4 bases short and J 0 bases short, with 8 bases between. The CDR3 runs to 14 residues. Germline assignment: CDR1 SGHRS and CDR2 YFSETQ.